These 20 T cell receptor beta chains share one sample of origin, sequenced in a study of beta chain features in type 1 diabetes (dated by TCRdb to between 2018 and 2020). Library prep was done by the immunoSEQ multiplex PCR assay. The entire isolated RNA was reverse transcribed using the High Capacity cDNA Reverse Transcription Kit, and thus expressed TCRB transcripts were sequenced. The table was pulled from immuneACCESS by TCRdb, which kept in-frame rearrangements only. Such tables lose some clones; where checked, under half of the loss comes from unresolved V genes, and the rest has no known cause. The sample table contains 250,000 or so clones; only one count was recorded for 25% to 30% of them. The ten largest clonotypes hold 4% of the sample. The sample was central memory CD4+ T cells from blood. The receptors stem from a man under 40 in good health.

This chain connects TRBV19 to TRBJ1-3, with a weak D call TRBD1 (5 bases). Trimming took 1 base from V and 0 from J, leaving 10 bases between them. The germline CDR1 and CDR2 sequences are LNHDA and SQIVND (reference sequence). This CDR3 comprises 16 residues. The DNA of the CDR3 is TGTGCCAGTAGTATAGGACAGACCAACTCTGGAAACACCATATATTTT. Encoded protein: CASSIGQTNSGNTIYF.

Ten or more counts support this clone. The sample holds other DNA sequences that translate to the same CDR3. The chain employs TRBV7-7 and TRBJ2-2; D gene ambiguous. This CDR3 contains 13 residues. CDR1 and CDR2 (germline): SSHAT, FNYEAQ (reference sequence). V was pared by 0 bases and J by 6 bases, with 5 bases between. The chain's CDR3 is CASSLAPAGELFF. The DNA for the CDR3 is TGTGCCAGCAGCTTAGCGCCTGCCGGGGAGCTGTTTTTT. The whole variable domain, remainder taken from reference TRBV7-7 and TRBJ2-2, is GAGVSQSPRYKVTKRGQDVTLRCDPISSHATLYWYQQALGQGPEFLTYFNYEAQPDKSGLPSDRFSAERPEGSISTLTIQRTEQRDSAMYRCASSLAPAGELFFGEGSRLTVL.

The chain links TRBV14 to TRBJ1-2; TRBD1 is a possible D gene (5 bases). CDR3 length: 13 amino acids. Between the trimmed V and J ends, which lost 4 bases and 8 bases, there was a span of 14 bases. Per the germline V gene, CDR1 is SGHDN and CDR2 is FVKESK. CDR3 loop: CASSLQRQGGYTF. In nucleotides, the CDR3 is TGTGCCAGCAGCCTTCAGCGGCAGGGAGGCTACACCTTC.

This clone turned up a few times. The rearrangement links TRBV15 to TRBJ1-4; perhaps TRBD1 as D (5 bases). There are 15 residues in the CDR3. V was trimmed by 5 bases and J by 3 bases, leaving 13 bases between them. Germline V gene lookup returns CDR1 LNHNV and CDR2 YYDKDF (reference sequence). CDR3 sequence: CATSPRGEANEKLFF. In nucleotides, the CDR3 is TGTGCCACCAGCCCCCGGGGGGAAGCTAATGAAAAACTGTTTTTT.

The CDR3 loop is CASSRGQGNTGELFF. The CDR3 DNA reads as TGTGCCAGCAGCCGGGGACAGGGAAACACCGGGGAGCTGTTTTTT. V and J are TRBV6-5 and TRBJ2-2; 9 nucleotides agree with TRBD1. Germline V gene lookup returns CDR1 MNHEY and CDR2 SVGAGI. V trimming: 6 bases; J trimming: 2 bases; junction bases outside the gene matches: 4. This CDR3 has 15 residues.

CDR3 in DNA: TGTGCCAGCAGTGAAGAAATCCTCCGGGGTGCTTTCTTT. Translation gives CASSEEILRGAFF. The chain carries TRBV6-1 and TRBJ1-1; no firm D call. This CDR3 is 13 amino acids long. Trimming pared 1 base from V and 11 bases from J, leaving 14 bases between. From germline, CDR1 is MNHNS and CDR2 SASEGT.

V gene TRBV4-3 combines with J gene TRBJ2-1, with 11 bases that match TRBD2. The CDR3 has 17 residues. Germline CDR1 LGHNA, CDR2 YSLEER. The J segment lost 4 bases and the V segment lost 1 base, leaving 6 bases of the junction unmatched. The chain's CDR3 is CASSQGATSGNYNEQFF. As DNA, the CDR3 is TGCGCCAGCAGCCAAGGCGCGACTAGCGGGAATTACAATGAGCAGTTCTTC.

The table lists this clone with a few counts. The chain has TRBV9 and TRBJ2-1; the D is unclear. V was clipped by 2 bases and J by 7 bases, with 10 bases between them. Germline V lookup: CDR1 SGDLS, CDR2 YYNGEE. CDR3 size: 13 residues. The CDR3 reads CASSVTGGNEQFF. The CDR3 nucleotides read TGTGCCAGCAGCGTTACCGGCGGAAATGAGCAGTTCTTC.

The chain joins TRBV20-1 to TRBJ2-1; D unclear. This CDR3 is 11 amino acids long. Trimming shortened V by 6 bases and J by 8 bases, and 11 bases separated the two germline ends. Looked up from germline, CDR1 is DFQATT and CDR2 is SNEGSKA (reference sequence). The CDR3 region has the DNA TGCAGTGCGGCTGGGGTTCATGAGCAGTTCTTC. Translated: CSAAGVHEQFF.

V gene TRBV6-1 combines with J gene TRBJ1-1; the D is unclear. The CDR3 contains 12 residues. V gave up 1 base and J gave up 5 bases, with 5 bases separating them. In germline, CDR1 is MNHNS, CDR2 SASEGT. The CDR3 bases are TGTGCCAGCAGTGAAGTATTAACTGAAGCTTTCTTT. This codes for CASSEVLTEAFF.

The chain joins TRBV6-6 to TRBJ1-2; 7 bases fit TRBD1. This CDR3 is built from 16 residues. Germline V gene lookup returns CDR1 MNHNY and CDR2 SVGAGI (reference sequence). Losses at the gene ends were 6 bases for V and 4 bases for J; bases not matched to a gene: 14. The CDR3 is CASSPLPGQSSYGYTF. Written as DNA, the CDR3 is TGTGCCAGCAGCCCCCTCCCGGGACAGTCATCCTATGGCTACACCTTC.

Written as DNA, the CDR3 is TGTGCCTGGAGTGTAGGGGGGTATCGAGCTTTCTTT. Translated, it gives CAWSVGGYRAFF. V is TRBV30 and J is TRBJ1-1; TRBD1 is a possible D gene (6 bases). Deletions cut 0 bases from V and 10 bases from J, with 12 bases between. Germline values: CDR1 GTSNPN, CDR2 SVGIG (reference sequence). This CDR3 is 12 amino acids long.

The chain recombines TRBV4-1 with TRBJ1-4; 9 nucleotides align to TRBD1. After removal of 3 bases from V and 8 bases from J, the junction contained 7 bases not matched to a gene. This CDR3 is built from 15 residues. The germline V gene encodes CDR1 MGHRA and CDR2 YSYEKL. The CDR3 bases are TGCGCCAGCAGCCAGGGGACAGGGTTTAGGGAAAAACTGTTTTTT. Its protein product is CASSQGTGFREKLFF.

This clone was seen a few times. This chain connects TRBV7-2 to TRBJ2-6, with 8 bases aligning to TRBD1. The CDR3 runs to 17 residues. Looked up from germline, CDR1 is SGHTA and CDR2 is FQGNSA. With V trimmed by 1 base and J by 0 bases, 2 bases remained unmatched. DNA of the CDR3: TGTGCCAGCAGCTTAGGGACAGGGTCCTCTGGGGCCAACGTCCTGACTTTC. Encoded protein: CASSLGTGSSGANVLTF. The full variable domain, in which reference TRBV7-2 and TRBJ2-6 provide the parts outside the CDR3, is GAGVSQSPSNKVTEKGKDVELRCDPISGHTALYWYRQSLGQGLEFLIYFQGNSAPDKSGLPSDRFSAERTGGSVSTLTIQRTQQEDSAVYLCASSLGTGSSGANVLTFGAGSRLTVL.

The chain's CDR3 is CASRRQGNTEAFF. CDR3 coding DNA: TGTGCCAGCAGGAGACAAGGGAACACTGAAGCTTTCTTT. The J gene is TRBJ1-1, the V gene TRBV7-2; no definite D call. The CDR3 contains 13 residues. Trimming cost V 6 bases and J 1 base, with 9 bases left between them. Germline CDR1 reads SGHTA; CDR2 reads FQGNSA.

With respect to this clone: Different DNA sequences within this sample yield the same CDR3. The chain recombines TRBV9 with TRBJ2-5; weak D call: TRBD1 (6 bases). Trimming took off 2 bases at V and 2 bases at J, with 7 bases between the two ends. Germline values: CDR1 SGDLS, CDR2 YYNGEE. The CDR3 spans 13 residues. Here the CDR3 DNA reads TGTGCCAGCAGCGTGACAGGACAAGAGACCCAGTACTTC. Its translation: CASSVTGQETQYF.

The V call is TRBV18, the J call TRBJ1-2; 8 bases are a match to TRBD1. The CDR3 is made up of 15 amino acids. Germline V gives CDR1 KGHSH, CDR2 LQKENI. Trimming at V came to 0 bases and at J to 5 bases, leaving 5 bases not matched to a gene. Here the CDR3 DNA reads TGTGCCAGCTCACCACCGGGCCAGGGGGCTTATGGCTACACCTTC. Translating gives CASSPPGQGAYGYTF. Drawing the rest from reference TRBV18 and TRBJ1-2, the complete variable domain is NAGVMQNPRHLVRRRGQEARLRCSPMKGHSHVYWYRQLPEEGLKFMVYLQKENIIDESGMPKERFSAEFPKEGPSILRIQQVVRGDSAAYFCASSPPGQGAYGYTFGSGTRLTVV.

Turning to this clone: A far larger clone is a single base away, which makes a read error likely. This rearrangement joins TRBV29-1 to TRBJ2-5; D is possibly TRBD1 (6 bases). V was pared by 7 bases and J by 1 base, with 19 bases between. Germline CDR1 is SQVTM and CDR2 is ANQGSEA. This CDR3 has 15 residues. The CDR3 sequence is CSDGVAGVGQETQYF. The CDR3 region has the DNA TGCAGCGATGGAGTGGCAGGGGTTGGCCAAGAGACCCAGTACTTC.

CDR3 coding DNA: TGTGCCAGCAGTCATCGTGGAAACACCATATATTTT. It encodes CASSHRGNTIYF. This chain joins TRBV28 and TRBJ1-3; D is unresolved. Germline V gene sequence: CDR1 MDHEN, CDR2 SYDVKM. The CDR3 runs 12 residues. V lost 5 bases and J 3 bases, leaving 5 bases between the germline ends.

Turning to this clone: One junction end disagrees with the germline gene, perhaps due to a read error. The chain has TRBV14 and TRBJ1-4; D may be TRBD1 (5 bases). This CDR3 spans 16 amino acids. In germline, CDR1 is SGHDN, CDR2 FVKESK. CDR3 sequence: CAISQFRGRDNEKLFF. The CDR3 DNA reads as TGTGCCATCAGCCAATTCAGAGGCAGGGACAATGAAAAACTGTTTTTT.